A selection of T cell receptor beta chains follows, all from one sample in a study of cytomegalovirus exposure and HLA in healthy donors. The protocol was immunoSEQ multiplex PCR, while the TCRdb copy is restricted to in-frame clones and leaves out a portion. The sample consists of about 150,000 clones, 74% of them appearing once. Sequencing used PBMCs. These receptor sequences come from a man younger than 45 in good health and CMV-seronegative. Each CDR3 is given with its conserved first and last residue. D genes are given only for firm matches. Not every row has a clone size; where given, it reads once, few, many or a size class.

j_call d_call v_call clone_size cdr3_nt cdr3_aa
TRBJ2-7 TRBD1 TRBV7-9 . TGTGCCAGCAGCCTCCCGGGACAGGGGGCTCCCGAGCAGTACTTC CASSLPGQGAPEQYF
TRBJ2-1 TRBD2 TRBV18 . TGTGCCAGCTCACCAAGAAATAGCGGGGGGCTCTACAATGAGCAGTTCTTC CASSPRNSGGLYNEQFF
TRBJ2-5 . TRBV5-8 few TGTGCCAGCAGCTTGCGCAGGAGGAGGGCCCAGTACTTC CASSLRRRRAQYF
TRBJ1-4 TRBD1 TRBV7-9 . TGTGCCAGCAGCACCCGGACAGGGATTAAGGAAAAACTGTTTTTT CASSTRTGIKEKLFF
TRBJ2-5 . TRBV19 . TGTGCCAGTAGTGAGACTCTGCTTCCGAAGACCCAGTACTTC CASSETLLPKTQYF
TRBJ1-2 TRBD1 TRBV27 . TGTGCCAGCAGTTTTGGACAGGGCTATGGCTACACCTTC CASSFGQGYGYTF
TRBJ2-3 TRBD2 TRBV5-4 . TGTGCCAGCAGCTTGACGGGGGGGCAGGTAGATACGCAGTATTTT CASSLTGGQVDTQYF
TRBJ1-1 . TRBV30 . TGTGCCTGGATTGTCGAAGCGAACACTGAAGCTTTCTTT CAWIVEANTEAFF
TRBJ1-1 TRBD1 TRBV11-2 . TGTGCCAGCAGCTTGTTACAGGGGGCAGGCACTGAAGCTTTCTTT CASSLLQGAGTEAFF
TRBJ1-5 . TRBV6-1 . TGTGCCAGCAGTGAACGGGGGGCTAATCAGCCCCAGCATTTT CASSERGANQPQHF
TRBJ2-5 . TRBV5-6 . TGTGCCAGCAGCTTGGCAGGGCTAGAGACCCAGTACTTC CASSLAGLETQYF
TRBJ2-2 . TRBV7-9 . TGTGCCACCAACTCACTAGCAGAGGAGCTGTTTTTT CATNSLAEELFF
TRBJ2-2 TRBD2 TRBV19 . TGTGCCAGTAGTCGACTAGCGGGGACGAACACCGGGGAGCTGTTTTTT CASSRLAGTNTGELFF
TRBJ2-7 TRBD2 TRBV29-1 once TGCAGCGTTGAAAGCGGGGACTACCTTTACGAGCAGTACTTC CSVESGDYLYEQYF
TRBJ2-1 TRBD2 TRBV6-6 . TGTGCCAGCAGTTACGTCTCTAGCGGGGGGCACAATGAGCAGTTCTTC CASSYVSSGGHNEQFF
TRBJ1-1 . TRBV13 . TGTGCCAGCAGCTTAGGCCGGTCCCCTTGGGCTTTCTTT CASSLGRSPWAFF
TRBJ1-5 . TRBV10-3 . TGTGCCATCAGTGAGTCGATCTGGGATAGACAAACGGGCGGGGGCAATCAGCCCCAGCATTTT CAISESIWDRQTGGGNQPQHF
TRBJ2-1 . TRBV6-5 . TGTGCCAGCAGTTATGGGGGCTCGTCCTACAATGAGCAGTTCTTC CASSYGGSSYNEQFF
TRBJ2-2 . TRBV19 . TGTGCCAGTAGTATAGCGTCCAGGGGTAGCACCGGGGAGCTGTTTTTT CASSIASRGSTGELFF
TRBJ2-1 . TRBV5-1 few TGCGCCAGCAGCTTGGACGGGGACAATAATTACAATGAGCAGTTCTTC CASSLDGDNNYNEQFF
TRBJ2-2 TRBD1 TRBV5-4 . TGTGCCGTTCGGACAGGGGTTGACGGGGAGCTGTTTTTT CAVRTGVDGELFF
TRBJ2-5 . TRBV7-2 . TGTGCCAGCACCTCCGCAACAGGAGTCCAAGAGACCCAGTACTTC CASTSATGVQETQYF
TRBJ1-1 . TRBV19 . TGTGCCAGTAGTATCAACAGCCCGAACACTGAAGCTTTCTTT CASSINSPNTEAFF
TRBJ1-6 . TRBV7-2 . TGTGCCAGCAGCTTACGAAGGGGCGATAATTCACCCCTCCACTTT CASSLRRGDNSPLHF
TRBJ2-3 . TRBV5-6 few TGTGCCAGCAGCTTGTGGGGGGCAGATACGCAGTATTTT CASSLWGADTQYF
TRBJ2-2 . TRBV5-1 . TGCGCCAGCGGGTATCGACAGGACACCGGGGAGCTGTTTTTT CASGYRQDTGELFF
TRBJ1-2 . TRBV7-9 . TGTGCCAGCAGCTTTTACAGCACTGGCTACACCTTC CASSFYSTGYTF
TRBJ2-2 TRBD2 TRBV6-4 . TGTGCCAGCAGTGAGCGGGGGGGCACCGGGGAGCTGTTTTTT CASSERGGTGELFF
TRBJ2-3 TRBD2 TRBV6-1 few TGTGCCAGCAGTGCCAGACTAGCGGGTAGCACAGATACGCAGTATTTT CASSARLAGSTDTQYF
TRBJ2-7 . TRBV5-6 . TGTGCCAGCAGCTTGGGGGCAGCCGTTTACGAGCAGTACTTC CASSLGAAVYEQYF
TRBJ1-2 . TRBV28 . TGTGCCAGCAGTTTGCGGGGGGCGGGCTATGGCTACCCCTTC CASSLRGAGYGYPF
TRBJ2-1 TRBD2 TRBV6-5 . TGTGCCAGCAGTTATACCGGGACTAGCGGGGTTCAGGAGCAGTTCTTC CASSYTGTSGVQEQFF
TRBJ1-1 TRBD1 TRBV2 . TGTGCCAGCAGTCCCGGGACAGAGAACACTGAAGCTTTCTTT CASSPGTENTEAFF
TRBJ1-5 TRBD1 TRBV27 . TGTGCCAGCAGTCCGGGACAGGGAGTCGGAGGGTGGAATCAGCCCCAGCATTTT CASSPGQGVGGWNQPQHF
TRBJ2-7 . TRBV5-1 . TGCGCCAGCAGCTTGGATAGAGCCTACGAGCAGTACTTC CASSLDRAYEQYF
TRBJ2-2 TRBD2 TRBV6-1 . TGTGCCAGCAGTGAGCCGACTAGCGGGGGAATCACCGGGGAGCTGTTTTTT CASSEPTSGGITGELFF
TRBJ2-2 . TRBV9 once TGTGCCAGCAGCGTAGTTGGAGGACGCGGGGAGCTGTTTTTT CASSVVGGRGELFF
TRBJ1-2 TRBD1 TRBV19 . TGTGCCAGTAGTGCTACAGGGGGAGGTAACGGCTACACCTTC CASSATGGGNGYTF
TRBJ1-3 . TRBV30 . TGTGCCTGGAGCGGTCTTTTGGGAAACACCATATATTTT CAWSGLLGNTIYF
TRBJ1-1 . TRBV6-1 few TGTGCCAGCAGTCCCCGGCAGGGTGGGACTGAAGCTTTCTTT CASSPRQGGTEAFF
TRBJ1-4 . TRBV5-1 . TGCGCCAGCAGCTTAGGCACAGGTGGTGCAACTAATGAAAAACTGTTTTTT CASSLGTGGATNEKLFF
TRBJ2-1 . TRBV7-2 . TGTGCCAGCAGATCGGGATTGAGTGAGCAGTTCTTC CASRSGLSEQFF
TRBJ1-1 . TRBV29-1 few TGCAGCGTTGTCGGGAACACTGAAGCTTTCTTT CSVVGNTEAFF
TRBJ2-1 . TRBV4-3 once TGCGCCAGCAGCCAAGAATTGGTGGCCCTCATTGAGCAGTTCTTC CASSQELVALIEQFF
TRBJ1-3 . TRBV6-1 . TGTGCCAGCATCGGCAGGGTGGGAAACACCATATATTTT CASIGRVGNTIYF
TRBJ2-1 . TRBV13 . TGTGCCAGCAGCTCCCGTCCCCGAGCCAATGAGCAGTTCTTC CASSSRPRANEQFF
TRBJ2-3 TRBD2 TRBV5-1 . TGCGCCAGCAGCTGGGTGCTAGCGGGGGGTACGAGCACAGATACGCAGTATTTT CASSWVLAGGTSTDTQYF
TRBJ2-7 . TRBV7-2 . TGTGCCAGCAGCTTACTAGGACACCTCTCCTACGAGCAGTACTTC CASSLLGHLSYEQYF
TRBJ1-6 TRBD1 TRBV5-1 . TGCGCCAGCAGCTTGGGGACAGGACCCTATAATTCACCCCTCCACTTT CASSLGTGPYNSPLHF
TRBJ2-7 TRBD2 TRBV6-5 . TGTGCCAGCAGTCGATTAGCGGGGGGGGCCTACGAGCAGTACTTC CASSRLAGGAYEQYF
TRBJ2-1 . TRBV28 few TGTGCCAGCAGTCTTAGCGACTACAATGAGCAGTTCTTC CASSLSDYNEQFF
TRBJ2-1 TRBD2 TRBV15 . TGTGCCACCAGCAGGACTAGCGGGTACTACAATGAGCAGTTCTTC CATSRTSGYYNEQFF
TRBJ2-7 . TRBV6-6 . TGTGCCAGCAGCGAAACAGGGCGCGAGCAGTACTTC CASSETGREQYF
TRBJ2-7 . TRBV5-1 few TGCGCCAGCAGCGTCGGACAAAGCTACGAGCAGTACTTC CASSVGQSYEQYF
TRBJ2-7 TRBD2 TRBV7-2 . TGTGCCAGCAGCCCGGGGAGGGGACTAGCGGGGGGCCTCTCCTACGAGCAGTACTTC CASSPGRGLAGGLSYEQYF
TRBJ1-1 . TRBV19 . TGTGCCAGTAGTAGGGTGACGGGTTACACTGAAGCTTTCTTT CASSRVTGYTEAFF
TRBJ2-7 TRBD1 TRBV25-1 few TGTGCCAGCAGTGAGGACAGGCGCTACGAGCAGTACTTC CASSEDRRYEQYF
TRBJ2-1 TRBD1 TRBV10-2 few TGCGCCAGCAGTGGGGACAGGGATTTGTCCTACAATGAGCAGTTCTTC CASSGDRDLSYNEQFF
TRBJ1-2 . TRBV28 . TGTGCCAGCAGTCACAGAGGGGGTGGCTACACCTTC CASSHRGGGYTF
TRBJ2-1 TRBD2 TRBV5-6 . TGTGCCAGCAGCTTGATCCCTAGCGGGGGGCACAATGAGCAGTTCTTC CASSLIPSGGHNEQFF